The source of this T cell receptor beta chain is a study of shared clonotypes between healthy human individuals. Here immunoSEQ multiplex PCR was the method, and the copy in TCRdb shows in-frame clones only, minus some. Of fewer than 2.5 million clones detected, over 85% appear once; the ten largest clones hold roughly 0.39%. The CDR3 length is 16 residues. In germline, CDR1 is SGHNT, CDR2 YYREEE (reference sequence). V lost 0 bases and J 2 bases, leaving 14 bases between the germline ends. The sequenced sample consisted of naive CD4+ T cells from PBMCs. The sample's subset: CD45RA+ positively selected. This chain connects TRBV5-4 to TRBJ2-5; D remains ambiguous. This TCR came from a man between 18 and 35 years old in good health. Some clones in this sample may be carry-over from other donors' samples. CDR3 DNA sequence: TGTGCCAGCAGCTTGGGTCCTAACAAGGAACAAGAGACCCAGTACTTC. It is translated as CASSLGPNKEQETQYF.